This entry lists 11 T cell receptor beta chains sequenced from one sample in a study of blood T cell repertoires in COVID-19. This table comes from immunoSEQ multiplex PCR, and its TCRdb copy is limited to in-frame clones, with some not included. The data contain tens of thousands of clones, about 80% of them seen just once; the ten biggest clones take up more than 13%. Sequencing used peripheral blood. The receptors were sampled from a human donor in a cohort sampled during active COVID-19.

This clone appeared a single time. The V and J genes are TRBV2 and TRBJ2-5; TRBD1 aligns across 7 bases. Germline V gene data show CDR1 as SNHLY and CDR2 as FYNNEI. This CDR3 contains 15 residues. V was pared by 6 bases and J by 0 bases, with 7 bases of the junction left unmatched. The DNA of the CDR3 is TGTGCCAGCAGGAGGGACAGCAGGTACCAAGAGACCCAGTACTTC. Amino acids: CASRRDSRYQETQYF.

The CDR3 region is CASSFKGARGEKLFF. The CDR3 DNA sequence: TGTGCCAGCAGCTTTAAAGGGGCGCGGGGTGAAAAACTGTTTTTT. The rearrangement links TRBV7-2 to TRBJ1-4; TRBD1 is a possible D gene (5 bases). The germline V gene has CDR1 SGHTA and CDR2 FQGNSA. Trimming took off 3 bases at V and 7 bases at J, with 15 bases between the two ends. CDR3 length equals 15 residues. Using reference TRBV7-2 and TRBJ1-4 for the parts outside the CDR3, the full variable domain is GAGVSQSPSNKVTEKGKDVELRCDPISGHTALYWYRQSLGQGLEFLIYFQGNSAPDKSGLPSDRFSAERTGGSVSTLTIQRTQQEDSAVYLCASSFKGARGEKLFFGSGTQLSVL.

V usage is TRBV7-3 and J usage is TRBJ2-1, with TRBD2 identical over 10 bases. Trimming took 5 bases from V and 0 from J; bases not matched to a gene: 13. CDR1 and CDR2 (germline): SGHTA, FQGTGA. The length of the CDR3 is 19 residues. CDR3 region: CASSPQGLAGASSYNEQFF. The CDR3 DNA reads TGTGCCAGCAGCCCCCAGGGGCTAGCGGGAGCGAGCTCCTACAATGAGCAGTTCTTC.

V is TRBV30 and J is TRBJ1-5; TRBD1 might be the D (5 bases). V shed 1 base and J shed 1 base, with 26 bases lying between them. Germline loops: CDR1 GTSNPN, CDR2 SVGIG (reference sequence). The CDR3 sequence is 20 residues long. The CDR3 DNA sequence: TGTGCCTGGAGTGGGCTCATCGGGAGATCGGGGGTAGGGAGCAATCAGCCCCAGCATTTT. Its protein product is CAWSGLIGRSGVGSNQPQHF.

This sequence joins TRBV7-6 and TRBJ1-4; D unclear. Trimming pared 5 bases from V and 5 bases from J, leaving 9 bases between. The CDR3 loop spans 13 amino acids. The germline gives CDR1 SGHVS, CDR2 FNYEAQ. CDR3 coding DNA: TGTGCCAGCAGCGCCGGTTTCAATGAAAAACTGTTTTTT. Translating it yields CASSAGFNEKLFF.

This clone has a single count. CDR3 bases: TGTGCCAGCAGTTTAGGCGGATATGGCTACACCTTC. The encoded protein is CASSLGGYGYTF. The chain links TRBV28 to TRBJ1-2; no clear D gene. V was clipped by 2 bases and J by 5 bases, with 6 bases between them. CDR3 length equals 12 residues. The germline gives CDR1 MDHEN, CDR2 SYDVKM.

This sequence joins TRBV12-3 or TRBV12-4 and TRBJ2-7; tentatively, D is TRBD1 (6 bases). Deletions cut 5 bases from V and 2 bases from J, with 7 bases between. The length of the CDR3 is 12 residues. This chain's CDR3 is CASSRQAYEQYF. CDR3 nucleotides: TGTGCCAGCAGTCGACAGGCCTACGAGCAGTACTTC.

This clone was counted once. This rearrangement joins TRBV9 to TRBJ1-2; 7 bases are shared with TRBD1. The CDR3 runs to 15 residues. The V gene's germline CDR1 is SGDLS and CDR2 YYNGEE. V lost 0 bases, J lost 6 bases, and 8 bases stayed unmatched. The CDR3 region is CASSVGRQGMNGYTF. CDR3 coding DNA: TGTGCCAGCAGCGTAGGCCGACAGGGAATGAATGGCTACACCTTC.

The rearrangement links TRBV5-4 to TRBJ2-3, with D tentatively TRBD2 (6 bases). Germline CDR1 is SGHNT and CDR2 is YYREEE (reference sequence). Trimming took off 2 bases at V and 2 bases at J, with 12 bases between the two ends. The CDR3 has 15 amino acids. CDR3 loop: CASSLVAGNTDTQYF. DNA for the CDR3: TGTGCCAGCAGCTTAGTGGCGGGAAACACAGATACGCAGTATTTT.

The chain recombines TRBV5-1 with TRBJ1-1; 9 positions match TRBD1. V shed 5 bases and J 7 bases; nucleotides not matched to a gene: 6. From germline, CDR1 is SGHRS and CDR2 YFSETQ. The CDR3 totals 13 residues. CDR3 sequence: CASRWDRANEAFF. The CDR3, as DNA: TGCGCCAGCAGATGGGACAGGGCTAATGAAGCTTTCTTT.

The V and J genes are TRBV2 and TRBJ1-3; tentative D call: TRBD1 (5 bases). V lost 0 bases and J 2 bases, leaving 5 bases between the germline ends. This CDR3 contains 14 residues. Germline lookup yields CDR1 SNHLY and CDR2 FYNNEI. The DNA for the CDR3 is TGTGCCAGCAGTGAAGCCAGGGCTGGAAACACCATATATTTT. Translation: CASSEARAGNTIYF.